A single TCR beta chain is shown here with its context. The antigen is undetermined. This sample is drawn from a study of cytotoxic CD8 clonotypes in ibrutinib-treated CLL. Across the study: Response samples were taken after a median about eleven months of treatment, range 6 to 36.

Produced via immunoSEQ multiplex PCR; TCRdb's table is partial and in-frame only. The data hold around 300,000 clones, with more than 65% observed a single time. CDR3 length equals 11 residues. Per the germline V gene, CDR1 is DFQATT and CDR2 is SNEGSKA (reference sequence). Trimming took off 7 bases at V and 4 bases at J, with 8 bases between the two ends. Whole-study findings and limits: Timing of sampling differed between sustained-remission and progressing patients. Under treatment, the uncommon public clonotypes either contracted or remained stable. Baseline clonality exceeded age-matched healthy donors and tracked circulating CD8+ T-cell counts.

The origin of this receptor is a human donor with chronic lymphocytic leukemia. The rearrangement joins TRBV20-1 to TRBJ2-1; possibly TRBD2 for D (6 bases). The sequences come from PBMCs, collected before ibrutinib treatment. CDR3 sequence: CSGGNYNEQFF. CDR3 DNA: TGCAGTGGCGGGAATTACAATGAGCAGTTCTTC.